The entry below describes one TCR beta chain. TCRdb re-called the RT-PCR reads with MiXCR, one entry per CDR3 protein. The data hold about 680,000 distinct CDR3 sequences, with approximately 15% observed a single time. With 0 bases clipped from V and 8 bases from J, the junction kept 4 bases outside the gene matches. The CDR3 totals 14 residues. CDR1 and CDR2 from the germline V gene are SGDLS and YYNGEE. The V gene is TRBV9, the J gene TRBJ2-3; 9 positions agree with TRBD2. This TCR derives from a female donor in good health, serving as a healthy control. The sequencing sample was made of memory CD4+ T cells from blood. The CDR3 sequence is CASSVASGKGTQYF. The CDR3 coding sequence is TGTGCCAGCAGCGTAGCTAGCGGGAAAGGTACGCAGTATTTT.